The next 29 T cell receptor beta chains were all read from a single sample in a study of CD8 T cells in cerebrospinal fluid in Alzheimer's disease. TCRdb reworked the 10x single-cell sequencing reads into one entry per CDR3 protein, no DNA. The listing records roughly 1,200 distinct CDR3 sequences. What was sequenced was cerebrospinal fluid. These receptors came from a human donor with Alzheimer's disease.

This clonotype ranks as medium-sized in terms of frequency. The V gene is TRBV9, the J gene TRBJ2-4; TCRdb names TRBD2, which stays unverified in the absence of DNA. CDR1 is SGDLS and CDR2 is YYNGEE in the germline V gene. The CDR3 contains 15 residues. The CDR3 reads CASSPTVEAGNIQYF. The whole variable domain, filled in from reference TRBV9 and TRBJ2-4, reads DSGVTQTPKHLITATGQRVTLRCSPRSGDLSVYWYQQSLDQGLQFLIQYYNGEERAKGNILERFSAQQFPDLHSELNLSSLELGDSALYFCASSPTVEAGNIQYFGAGTRLSVL.

By frequency, this clonotype registers medium-sized. V usage is TRBV5-1 and J usage is TRBJ1-6; TCRdb proposes TRBD1, but this gene call is untestable without DNA. This CDR3 comprises 14 residues. The germline V gene has CDR1 SGHRS and CDR2 YFSETQ. CDR3: CASSLEGSSGPLHF.

According to its frequency, this clonotype is medium-sized (0.01 to 0.1%). The rearrangement links TRBV7-2 to TRBJ1-2; the TCRdb D gene call, TRBD1, has no DNA to confirm it. The CDR3 loop spans 17 amino acids. Germline V gene data show CDR1 as SGHTA and CDR2 as FQGNSA. The CDR3 here is CASSLIGGQGANYGYTF.

This clonotype is called medium-sized (0.01 to 0.1%) based on its frequency. The rearrangement links TRBV6-6 to TRBJ2-7; there is no DNA to check the TCRdb D call of TRBD1. The CDR3 is 15 residues long. The germline gives CDR1 MNHNY, CDR2 SVGAGI (reference sequence). The chain's CDR3 is CASIHRDRSSYEQYF.

Measured by frequency, this clonotype is large. The chain couples TRBV11-2 to TRBJ2-6; as DNA is missing, the TRBD1 call by TCRdb cannot be tested. CDR1 SGHAT and CDR2 FQNNGV come from the germline V gene. This CDR3 contains 18 residues. This CDR3 is CASSLGARGHSGANVLTF.

This clonotype ranks as medium-sized in terms of frequency. The gene calls are TRBV6-6 and TRBJ2-2; TCRdb reports TRBD2, a call that lacks DNA to check it against. This CDR3 has 16 residues. The germline gives CDR1 MNHNY, CDR2 SVGAGI (reference sequence). This CDR3 is CASSSRLAAGSGELFF.

Judged by frequency, this clonotype is large. The chain recombines TRBV19 with TRBJ2-7; there is no DNA to check the TCRdb D call of TRBD1. Germline CDR1 and CDR2: LNHDA and SQIVND (reference sequence). The CDR3 is 16 amino acids. The CDR3 loop reads CASKWTETGSVYEQYF.

This clonotype ranks as medium-sized (0.01 to 0.1%) in terms of frequency. The chain employs TRBV19 and TRBJ2-7; TCRdb reports TRBD1, a call that lacks DNA to check it against. This CDR3 contains 15 residues. CDR1 is LNHDA and CDR2 is SQIVND in the germline V gene (reference sequence). The CDR3 sequence: CASSTLLRQANEQYF.

Considering frequency, this clonotype is medium-sized (0.01 to 0.1%). This rearrangement joins TRBV5-1 to TRBJ1-6; TCRdb's D call, TRBD1, is unchecked because there is no DNA. The V gene's germline CDR1 is SGHRS and CDR2 YFSETQ. The CDR3 consists of 16 residues. The CDR3 loop is CASSLTGRFYNSPLHF. The variable domain in full, with the rest retrieved from reference TRBV5-1 and TRBJ1-6, is KAGVTQTPRYLIKTRGQQVTLSCSPISGHRSVSWYQQTPGQGLQFLFEYFSETQRNKGNFPGRFSGRQFSNSRSEMNVSTLELGDSALYLCASSLTGRFYNSPLHFGNGTRLTVT.

The rearrangement joins TRBV23-1 to TRBJ1-1. TRBV23-1 is an ORF, and what it does is uncertain. The CDR3 has 12 residues. The CDR3 loop reads CASSTTSAEAFF.

According to its frequency, this clonotype is medium-sized. The chain is built from TRBV5-6 and TRBJ2-7; TCRdb's assignment of TRBD1 cannot be checked, as there is no DNA. This CDR3 comprises 15 residues. CDR1 is SGHDT and CDR2 is YYEEEE in the germline V gene. The CDR3 sequence: CASSSGTGLSYEQYF.

Considering frequency, this clonotype is large (0.1 to 1%). V gene TRBV11-1 combines with J gene TRBJ2-1; the TRBD1 assignment by TCRdb is unverifiable without DNA. Looked up from germline, CDR1 is SGHAT and CDR2 is FQDESV (reference sequence). The CDR3 has 13 amino acids. The CDR3 loop is CASSIRRQNEQFF.

Judged by frequency, this clonotype is medium-sized (0.01 to 0.1%). This rearrangement joins TRBV12-3 or TRBV12-4 to TRBJ1-2; TCRdb calls TRBD1, which cannot be checked without DNA. The CDR3 runs to 14 residues. The CDR3: CASSIGTGGHGYTF.

This clonotype registers medium-sized (0.01 to 0.1%) by frequency. The chain employs TRBV6-5 and TRBJ2-3; with no DNA, the TCRdb D assignment of TRBD1 cannot be verified. CDR3 size: 17 residues. From germline, CDR1 is MNHEY and CDR2 SVGAGI. CDR3 sequence: CASSYSAPLLGADTQYF.

This clonotype registers medium-sized by frequency. The chain has TRBV5-4 and TRBJ2-2. Germline V gene data show CDR1 as SGHNT and CDR2 as YYREEE (reference sequence). This CDR3 has 14 residues. The CDR3 loop reads CASSLDPSAGELFF.

This clonotype is classed as medium-sized (0.01 to 0.1%) by frequency. The V call is TRBV5-1, the J call TRBJ2-2; the D call of TRBD1 rests on TCRdb alone, since no DNA is present to check it. The germline gives CDR1 SGHRS, CDR2 YFSETQ. This CDR3 region has 14 residues. This CDR3 is CASGSQGNTGELFF.

This clonotype is medium-sized (0.01 to 0.1%) by frequency. J is TRBJ2-3 and V is TRBV15; TCRdb indicates TRBD1, and absent DNA this call remains unverified. Germline CDR1 reads LNHNV; CDR2 reads YYDKDF (reference sequence). There are 16 residues in the CDR3. CDR3 in amino acids: CATSRDPGTISDTQYF. Based on the CDR3 plus reference TRBV15 and TRBJ2-3, the full variable domain is DAMVIQNPRYQVTQFGKPVTLSCSQTLNHNVMYWYQQKSSQAPKLLFHYYDKDFNNEADTPDNFQSRRPNTSFCFLDIRSPGLGDTAMYLCATSRDPGTISDTQYFGPGTRLTVL.

This clonotype is labeled medium-sized based on frequency. V is TRBV28 and J is TRBJ2-2. The CDR3 is 15 amino acids. The germline V gene encodes CDR1 MDHEN and CDR2 SYDVKM. The CDR3 loop is CASSSHRPNTGELFF.

This clonotype is classed as large by frequency. The V gene is TRBV7-9, the J gene TRBJ1-1. This CDR3 has 12 residues. CDR1 SEHNR and CDR2 FQNEAQ come from the germline V gene (reference sequence). The CDR3 sequence is CASSFMNTEAFF.

In terms of frequency, this clonotype is medium-sized. The J gene is TRBJ1-1, the V gene TRBV14; there is no DNA to check the TCRdb D call of TRBD1. Per germline, CDR1 SGHDN and CDR2 FVKESK. This CDR3 has 13 amino acids. The CDR3 is CASRTGQNTEAFF.

This clonotype is called medium-sized based on its frequency. The CDR3 here is CASSLAQGRYSPLHF. The gene calls are TRBV5-5 and TRBJ1-6. The CDR3 loop spans 15 amino acids. Germline-derived CDR1 and CDR2 are SGHKS and YYEKEE (reference sequence).

This clonotype is labeled medium-sized (0.01 to 0.1%) based on frequency. CDR3 region: CASMRNTEAFF. The chain carries TRBV6-5 and TRBJ1-1. The CDR3 totals 11 residues. CDR1 and CDR2 (germline): MNHEY, SVGAGI.

This clonotype is labeled large based on frequency. This CDR3 is CASSSLLQGGYTF. This chain connects TRBV7-2 to TRBJ1-2; TCRdb proposes TRBD1, but this gene call is untestable without DNA. The CDR3 has 13 residues. The germline gives CDR1 SGHTA, CDR2 FQGNSA.

CDR3 protein: CASSRDGIGEQYF. V usage is TRBV12-3 or TRBV12-4 and J usage is TRBJ2-7; TCRdb gives TRBD1 as the D gene, but with no DNA this cannot be confirmed. The CDR3 consists of 13 residues.

This clonotype is identified as medium-sized from frequency. The chain couples TRBV29-1 to TRBJ1-3; TCRdb gives TRBD1 as the D gene, but with no DNA this cannot be confirmed. CDR3 length: 12 amino acids. Looked up from germline, CDR1 is SQVTM and CDR2 is ANQGSEA. The CDR3 is CSVGQGGNTIYF. The entire variable domain, with the rest obtained from reference TRBV29-1 and TRBJ1-3, is as follows: SAVISQKPSRDICQRGTSLTIQCQVDSQVTMMFWYRQQPGQSLTLIATANQGSEATYESGFVIDKFPISRPNLTFSTLTVSNMSPEDSSIYLCSVGQGGNTIYFGEGSWLTVV.

Frequency places this clonotype as medium-sized. The genes are TRBV19 and TRBJ1-5; TCRdb indicates TRBD1, and absent DNA this call remains unverified. This CDR3 region has 15 residues. Germline loops: CDR1 LNHDA, CDR2 SQIVND (reference sequence). CDR3 region: CASSIGTVSNQPQHF.

By frequency, this clonotype is medium-sized. The V call is TRBV5-8, the J call TRBJ1-1; TCRdb selects TRBD1, and the lack of DNA leaves this call unchecked. The CDR3 sequence is 14 residues long. Germline V lookup: CDR1 SGHTS, CDR2 YDEGEE. The CDR3 spells CASSPLRGRAEAFF. Full variable domain (missing parts from reference TRBV5-8 and TRBJ1-1): EAGVTQSPTHLIKTRGQQATLRCSPISGHTSVYWYQQALGLGLQFLLWYDEGEERNRGNFPPRFSGRQFPNYSSELNVNALELEDSALYLCASSPLRGRAEAFFGQGTRLTVV.

This clonotype counts as large by frequency. V gene TRBV5-1 combines with J gene TRBJ2-2; the D call of TRBD2 rests on TCRdb alone, since no DNA is present to check it. CDR3 length equals 14 residues. From germline, CDR1 is SGHRS and CDR2 YFSETQ. The CDR3 spells CASSPGGASGELFF. The complete variable domain, with remaining parts taken from reference TRBV5-1 and TRBJ2-2, reads KAGVTQTPRYLIKTRGQQVTLSCSPISGHRSVSWYQQTPGQGLQFLFEYFSETQRNKGNFPGRFSGRQFSNSRSEMNVSTLELGDSALYLCASSPGGASGELFFGEGSRLTVL.

Its frequency marks this clonotype as medium-sized. V is TRBV28 and J is TRBJ1-1; TCRdb lists TRBD1, though no DNA is available to test this call. The germline V gene has CDR1 MDHEN and CDR2 SYDVKM. This CDR3 contains 12 residues. The CDR3 sequence is CASSFGGTEAFF.